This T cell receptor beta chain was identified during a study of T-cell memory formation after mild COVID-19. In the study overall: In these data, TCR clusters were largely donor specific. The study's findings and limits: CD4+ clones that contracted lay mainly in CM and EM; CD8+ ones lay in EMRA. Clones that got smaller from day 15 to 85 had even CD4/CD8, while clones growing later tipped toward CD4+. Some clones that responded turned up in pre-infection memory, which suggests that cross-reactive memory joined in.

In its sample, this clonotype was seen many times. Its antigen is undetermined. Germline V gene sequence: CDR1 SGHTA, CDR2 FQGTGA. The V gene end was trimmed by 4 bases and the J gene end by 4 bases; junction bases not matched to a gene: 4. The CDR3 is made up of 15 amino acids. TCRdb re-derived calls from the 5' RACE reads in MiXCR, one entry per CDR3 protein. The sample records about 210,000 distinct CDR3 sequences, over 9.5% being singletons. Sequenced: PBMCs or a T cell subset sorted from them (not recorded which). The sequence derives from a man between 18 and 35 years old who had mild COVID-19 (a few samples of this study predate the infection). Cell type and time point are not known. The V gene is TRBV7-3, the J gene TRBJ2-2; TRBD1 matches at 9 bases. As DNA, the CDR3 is TGTGCCAGCAGCTATGGGACAGGGACCACCGGGGAGCTGTTTTTT. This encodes CASSYGTGTTGELFF.